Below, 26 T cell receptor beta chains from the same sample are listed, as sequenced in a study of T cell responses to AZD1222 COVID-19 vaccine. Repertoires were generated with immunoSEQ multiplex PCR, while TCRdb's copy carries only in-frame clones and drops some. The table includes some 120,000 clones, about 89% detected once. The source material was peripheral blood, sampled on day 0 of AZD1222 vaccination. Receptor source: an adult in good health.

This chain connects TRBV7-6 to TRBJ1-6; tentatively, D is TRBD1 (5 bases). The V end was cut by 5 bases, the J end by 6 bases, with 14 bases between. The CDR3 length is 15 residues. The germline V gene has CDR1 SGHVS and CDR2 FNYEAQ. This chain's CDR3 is CASSLTRGPNSPLHF. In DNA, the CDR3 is TGTGCCAGCAGCCTAACGCGGGGCCCTAATTCACCCCTCCACTTT.

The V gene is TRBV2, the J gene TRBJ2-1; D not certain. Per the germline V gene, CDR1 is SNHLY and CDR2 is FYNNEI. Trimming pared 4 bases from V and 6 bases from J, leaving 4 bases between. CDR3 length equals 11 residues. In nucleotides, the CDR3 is TGTGCCAGCAGTGTCATCAATGAGCAGTTCTTC. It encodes CASSVINEQFF.

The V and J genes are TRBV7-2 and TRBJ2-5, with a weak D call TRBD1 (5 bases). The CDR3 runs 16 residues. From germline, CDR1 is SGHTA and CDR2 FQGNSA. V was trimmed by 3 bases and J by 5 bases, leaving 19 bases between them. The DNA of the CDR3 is TGTGCCAGCAGCTTTGTCGCGGTTGCAGGGCCTGAGACCCAGTACTTC. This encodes CASSFVAVAGPETQYF.

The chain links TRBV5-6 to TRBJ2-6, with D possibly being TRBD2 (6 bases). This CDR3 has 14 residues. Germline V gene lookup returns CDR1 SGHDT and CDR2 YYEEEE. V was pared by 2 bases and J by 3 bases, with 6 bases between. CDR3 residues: CASSFGGGANVLTF. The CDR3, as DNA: TGTGCCAGCAGCTTCGGGGGTGGGGCCAACGTCCTGACTTTC.

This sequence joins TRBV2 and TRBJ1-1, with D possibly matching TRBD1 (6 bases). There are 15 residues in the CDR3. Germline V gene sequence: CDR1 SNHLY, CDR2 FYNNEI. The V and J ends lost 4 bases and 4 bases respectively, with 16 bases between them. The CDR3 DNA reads TGTGCCAGCAGTGCGGTGAACAGGGTGGGCACTGAAGCTTTCTTT. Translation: CASSAVNRVGTEAFF. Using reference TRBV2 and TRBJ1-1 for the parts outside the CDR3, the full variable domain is EPEVTQTPSHQVTQMGQEVILRCVPISNHLYFYWYRQILGQKVEFLVSFYNNEISEKSEIFDDQFSVERPDGSNFTLKIRSTKLEDSAMYFCASSAVNRVGTEAFFGQGTRLTVV.

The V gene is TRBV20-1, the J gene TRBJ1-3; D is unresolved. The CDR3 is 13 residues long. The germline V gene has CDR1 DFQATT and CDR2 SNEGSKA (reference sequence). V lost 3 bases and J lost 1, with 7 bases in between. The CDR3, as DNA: TGCAGTGCTAGTGAGCAGTCTGGAAACACCATATATTTT. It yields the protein CSASEQSGNTIYF.

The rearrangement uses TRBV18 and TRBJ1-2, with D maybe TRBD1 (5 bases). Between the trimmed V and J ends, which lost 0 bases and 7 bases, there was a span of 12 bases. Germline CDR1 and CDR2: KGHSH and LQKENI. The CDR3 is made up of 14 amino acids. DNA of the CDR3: TGTGCCAGCTCACCACCAGGGGAGAATAGTGGCTACACCTTC. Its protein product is CASSPPGENSGYTF.

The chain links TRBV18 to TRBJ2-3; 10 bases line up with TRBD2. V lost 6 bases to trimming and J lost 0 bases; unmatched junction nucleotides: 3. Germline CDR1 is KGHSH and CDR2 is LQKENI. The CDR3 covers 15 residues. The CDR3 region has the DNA TGTGCCAGCTCCGGGACTAGCGAGAGCACAGATACGCAGTATTTT. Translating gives CASSGTSESTDTQYF.

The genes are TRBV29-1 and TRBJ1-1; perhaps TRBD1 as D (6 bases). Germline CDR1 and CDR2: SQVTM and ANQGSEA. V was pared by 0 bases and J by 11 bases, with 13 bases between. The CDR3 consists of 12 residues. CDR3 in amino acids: CSVEESGQRAFF. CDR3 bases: TGCAGCGTTGAAGAGAGTGGACAGCGGGCTTTCTTT. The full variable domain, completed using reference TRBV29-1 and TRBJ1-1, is SAVISQKPSRDICQRGTSLTIQCQVDSQVTMMFWYRQQPGQSLTLIATANQGSEATYESGFVIDKFPISRPNLTFSTLTVSNMSPEDSSIYLCSVEESGQRAFFGQGTRLTVV.

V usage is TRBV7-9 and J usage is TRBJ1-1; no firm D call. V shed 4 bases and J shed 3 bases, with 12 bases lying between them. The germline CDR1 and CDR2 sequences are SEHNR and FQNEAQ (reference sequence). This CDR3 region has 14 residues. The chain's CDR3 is CASSSNQWDTEAFF. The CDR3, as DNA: TGTGCCAGCAGCTCCAACCAGTGGGACACTGAAGCTTTCTTT.

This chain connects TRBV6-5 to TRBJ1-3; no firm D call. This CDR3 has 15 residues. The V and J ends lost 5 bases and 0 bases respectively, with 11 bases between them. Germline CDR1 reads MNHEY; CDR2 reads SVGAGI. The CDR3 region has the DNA TGTGCCAGCAGTCCCCGGGAGCTCTCTGGAAACACCATATATTTT. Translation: CASSPRELSGNTIYF.

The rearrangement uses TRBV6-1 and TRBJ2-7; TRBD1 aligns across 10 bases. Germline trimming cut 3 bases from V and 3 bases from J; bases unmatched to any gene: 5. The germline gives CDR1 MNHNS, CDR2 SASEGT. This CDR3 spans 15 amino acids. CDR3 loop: CASSDPGTGVYEQYF. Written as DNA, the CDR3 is TGTGCCAGCAGTGACCCGGGGACAGGGGTCTACGAGCAGTACTTC.

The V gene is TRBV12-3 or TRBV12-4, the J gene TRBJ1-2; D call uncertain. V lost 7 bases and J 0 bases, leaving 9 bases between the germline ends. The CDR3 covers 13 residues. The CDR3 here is CASTVRANYGYTF. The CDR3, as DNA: TGTGCCAGCACCGTCCGTGCTAACTATGGCTACACCTTC.

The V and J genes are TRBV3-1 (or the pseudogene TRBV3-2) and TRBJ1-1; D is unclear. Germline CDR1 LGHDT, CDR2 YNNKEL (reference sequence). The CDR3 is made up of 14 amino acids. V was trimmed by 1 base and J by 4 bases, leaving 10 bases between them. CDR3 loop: CASSQVLVGTEAFF. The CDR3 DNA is TGTGCCAGCAGCCAAGTACTCGTGGGCACTGAAGCTTTCTTT.

The DNA for the CDR3 is TGTGCCAGCAGCTTAAGGAGCTCTGGAAACACCATATATTTT. Translating it yields CASSLRSSGNTIYF. The chain has TRBV7-9 and TRBJ1-3; D is ambiguous. Germline V CDR1 and CDR2: SEHNR, FQNEAQ (reference sequence). This CDR3 region has 14 residues. Trimming removed 2 bases at V and 0 bases at J, with 5 bases between.

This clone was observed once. CDR3 protein: CASSMVAGQGGNGYTF. The CDR3, as DNA: TGTGCCAGTAGTATGGTGGCCGGACAGGGGGGAAATGGCTACACCTTC. J is TRBJ1-2 and V is TRBV19; TRBD1 agrees at 10 bases. Germline values: CDR1 LNHDA, CDR2 SQIVND (reference sequence). The CDR3 covers 16 residues. After removal of 3 bases from V and 6 bases from J, the junction contained 10 bases not matched to a gene. Filled out from reference TRBV19 and TRBJ1-2, the complete variable domain reads DGGITQSPKYLFRKEGQNVTLSCEQNLNHDAMYWYRQDPGQGLRLIYYSQIVNDFQKGDIAEGYSVSREKKESFPLTVTSAQKNPTAFYLCASSMVAGQGGNGYTFGSGTRLTVV.

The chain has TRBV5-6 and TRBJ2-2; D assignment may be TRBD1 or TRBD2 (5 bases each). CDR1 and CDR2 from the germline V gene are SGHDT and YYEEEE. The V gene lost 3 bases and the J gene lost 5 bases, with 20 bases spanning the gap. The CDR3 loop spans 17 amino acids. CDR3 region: CASSSIGTQRRTGELFF. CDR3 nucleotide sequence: TGTGCCAGCAGCTCTATCGGGACCCAGCGGAGGACCGGGGAGCTGTTTTTT.

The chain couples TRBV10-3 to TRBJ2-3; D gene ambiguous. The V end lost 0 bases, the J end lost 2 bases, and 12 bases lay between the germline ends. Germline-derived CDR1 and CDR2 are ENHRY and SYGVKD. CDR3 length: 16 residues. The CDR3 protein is CAISESASDFTDTQYF. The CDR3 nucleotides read TGTGCCATCAGTGAGTCGGCTAGTGACTTCACAGATACGCAGTATTTT.

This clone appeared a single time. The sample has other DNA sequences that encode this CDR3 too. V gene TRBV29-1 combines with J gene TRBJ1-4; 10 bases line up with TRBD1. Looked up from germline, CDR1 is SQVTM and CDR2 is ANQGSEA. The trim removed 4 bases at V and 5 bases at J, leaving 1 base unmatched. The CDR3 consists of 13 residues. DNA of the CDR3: TGCAGCGTTGTGACAGGGGGCAATGAAAAACTGTTTTTT. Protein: CSVVTGGNEKLFF.

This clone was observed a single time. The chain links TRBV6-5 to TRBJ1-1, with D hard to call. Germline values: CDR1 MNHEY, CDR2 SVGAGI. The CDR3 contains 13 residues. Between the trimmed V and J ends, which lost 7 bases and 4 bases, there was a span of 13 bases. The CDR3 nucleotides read TGTGCCAGCACCGTTGACGGAGGCACTGAAGCTTTCTTT. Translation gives CASTVDGGTEAFF.

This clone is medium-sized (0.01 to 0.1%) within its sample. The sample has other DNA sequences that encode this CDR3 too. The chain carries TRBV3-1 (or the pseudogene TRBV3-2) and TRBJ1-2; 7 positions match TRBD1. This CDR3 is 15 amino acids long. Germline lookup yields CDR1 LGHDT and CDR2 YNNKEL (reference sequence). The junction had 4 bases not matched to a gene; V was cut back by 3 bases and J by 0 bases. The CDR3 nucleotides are TGTGCCAGCAGCCAGGGGGACAGAGCTAACTATGGCTACACCTTC. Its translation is CASSQGDRANYGYTF.

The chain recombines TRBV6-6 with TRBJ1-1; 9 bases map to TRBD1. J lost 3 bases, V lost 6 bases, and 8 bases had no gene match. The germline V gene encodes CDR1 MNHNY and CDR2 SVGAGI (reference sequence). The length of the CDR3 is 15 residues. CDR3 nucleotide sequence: TGTGCCAGCAGAGGACAGGGGAGAGGGGACACTGAAGCTTTCTTT. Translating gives CASRGQGRGDTEAFF.

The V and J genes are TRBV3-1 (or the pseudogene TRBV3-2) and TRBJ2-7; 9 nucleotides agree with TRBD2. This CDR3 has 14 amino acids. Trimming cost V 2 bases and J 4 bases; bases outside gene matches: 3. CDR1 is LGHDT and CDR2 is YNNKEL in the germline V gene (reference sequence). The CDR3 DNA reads TGTGCCAGCAGCCAACGGAGCGGGGGGTACGAGCAGTACTTC. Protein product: CASSQRSGGYEQYF.

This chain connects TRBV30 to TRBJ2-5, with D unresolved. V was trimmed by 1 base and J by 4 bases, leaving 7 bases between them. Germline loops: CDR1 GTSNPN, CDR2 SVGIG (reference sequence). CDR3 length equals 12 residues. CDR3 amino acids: CAWSGPGETQYF. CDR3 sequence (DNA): TGTGCCTGGAGTGGGCCCGGAGAGACCCAGTACTTC.

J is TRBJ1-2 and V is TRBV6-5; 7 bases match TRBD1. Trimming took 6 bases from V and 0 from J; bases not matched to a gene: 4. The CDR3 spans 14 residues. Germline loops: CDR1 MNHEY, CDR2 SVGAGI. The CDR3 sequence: CASSPGGSNYGYTF. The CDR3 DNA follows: TGTGCCAGCAGCCCAGGGGGTTCTAACTATGGCTACACCTTC.

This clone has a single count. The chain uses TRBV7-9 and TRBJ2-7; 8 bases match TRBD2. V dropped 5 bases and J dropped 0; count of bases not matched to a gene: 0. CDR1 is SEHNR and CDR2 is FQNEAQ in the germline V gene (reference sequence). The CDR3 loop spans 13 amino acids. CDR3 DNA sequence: TGTGCCAGCAGCACTAGCGGCTCCTACGAGCAGTACTTC. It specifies CASSTSGSYEQYF.